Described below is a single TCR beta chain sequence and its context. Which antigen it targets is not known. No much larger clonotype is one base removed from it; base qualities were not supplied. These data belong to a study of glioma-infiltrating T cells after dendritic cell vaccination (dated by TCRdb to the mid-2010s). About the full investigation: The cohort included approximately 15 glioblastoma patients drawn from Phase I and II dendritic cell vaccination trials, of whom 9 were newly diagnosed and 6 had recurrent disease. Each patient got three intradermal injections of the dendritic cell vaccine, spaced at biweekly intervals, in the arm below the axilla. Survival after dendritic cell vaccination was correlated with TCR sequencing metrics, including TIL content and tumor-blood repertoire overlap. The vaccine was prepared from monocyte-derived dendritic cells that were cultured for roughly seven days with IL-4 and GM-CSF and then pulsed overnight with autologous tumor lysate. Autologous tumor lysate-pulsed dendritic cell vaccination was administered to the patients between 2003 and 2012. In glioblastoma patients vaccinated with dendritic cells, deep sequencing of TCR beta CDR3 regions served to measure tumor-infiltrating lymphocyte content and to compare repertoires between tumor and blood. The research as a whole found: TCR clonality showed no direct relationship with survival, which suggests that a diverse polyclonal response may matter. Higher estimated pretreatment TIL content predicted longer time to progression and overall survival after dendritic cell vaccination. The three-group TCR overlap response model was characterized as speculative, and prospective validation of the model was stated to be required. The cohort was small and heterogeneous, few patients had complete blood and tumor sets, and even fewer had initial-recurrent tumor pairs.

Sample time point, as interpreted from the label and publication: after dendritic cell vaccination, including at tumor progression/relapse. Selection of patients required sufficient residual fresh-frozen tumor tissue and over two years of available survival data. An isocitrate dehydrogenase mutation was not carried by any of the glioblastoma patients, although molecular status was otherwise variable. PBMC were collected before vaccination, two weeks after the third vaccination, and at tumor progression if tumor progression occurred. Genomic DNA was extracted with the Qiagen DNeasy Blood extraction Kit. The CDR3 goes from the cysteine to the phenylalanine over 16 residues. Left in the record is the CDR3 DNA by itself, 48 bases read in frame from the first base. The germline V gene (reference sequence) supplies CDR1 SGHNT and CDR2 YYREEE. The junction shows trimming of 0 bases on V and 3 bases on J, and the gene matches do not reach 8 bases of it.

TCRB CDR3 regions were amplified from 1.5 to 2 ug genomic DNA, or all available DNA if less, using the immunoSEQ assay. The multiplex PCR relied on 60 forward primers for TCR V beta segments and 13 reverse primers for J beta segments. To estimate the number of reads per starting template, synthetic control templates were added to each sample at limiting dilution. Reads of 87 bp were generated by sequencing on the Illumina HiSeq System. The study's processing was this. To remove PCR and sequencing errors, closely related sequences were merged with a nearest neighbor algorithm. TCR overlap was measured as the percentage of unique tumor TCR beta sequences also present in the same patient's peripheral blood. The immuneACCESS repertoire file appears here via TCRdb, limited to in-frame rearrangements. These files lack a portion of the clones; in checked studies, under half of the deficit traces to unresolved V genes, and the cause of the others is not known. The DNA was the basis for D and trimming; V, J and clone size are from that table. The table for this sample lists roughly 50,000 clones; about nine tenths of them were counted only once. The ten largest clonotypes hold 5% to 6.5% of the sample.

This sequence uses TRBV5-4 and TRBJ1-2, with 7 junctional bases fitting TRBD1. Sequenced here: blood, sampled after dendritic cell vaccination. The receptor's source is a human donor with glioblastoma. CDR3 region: CASSLANAGGHYGYTF. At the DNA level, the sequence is TGTGCCAGCAGCTTGGCCAATGCAGGGGGACACTATGGCTACACCTTC.